The clone carrying this T cell receptor (beta chain) was found once. The data were produced by immunoSEQ multiplex PCR, yet TCRdb's version contains in-frame clones alone and is incomplete. The sample lists 80,000 to 100,000 clones; approximately 94% were seen once. This sample is part of a study of PD-1 blockade in classical Hodgkin lymphoma. Turning to the study itself: A 3 mg/kg intravenous dose of nivolumab was received by patients every 2 weeks.

Trimming left V 5 bases short and J 5 bases short, with 9 bases between. Per germline, CDR1 MDHEN and CDR2 SYDVKM. The CDR3 loop spans 13 amino acids. As for time point: cycle 4 day 1 (C4D1), after six to seven weeks of nivolumab. Every patient had relapsed following autologous stem cell transplantation, and cohorts differed in brentuximab vedotin exposure. Sequences were derived from peripheral blood mononuclear cells (PBMCs), sampled before the fourth cycle of nivolumab. V is TRBV28 and J is TRBJ2-2, with unresolved D. The TCR sequence derives from a human donor with classical Hodgkin lymphoma. The CDR3 nucleotides are TGTGCCAGCAGTGACTGGTTGACCGGGGAGCTGTTTTTT. Its protein product is CASSDWLTGELFF.